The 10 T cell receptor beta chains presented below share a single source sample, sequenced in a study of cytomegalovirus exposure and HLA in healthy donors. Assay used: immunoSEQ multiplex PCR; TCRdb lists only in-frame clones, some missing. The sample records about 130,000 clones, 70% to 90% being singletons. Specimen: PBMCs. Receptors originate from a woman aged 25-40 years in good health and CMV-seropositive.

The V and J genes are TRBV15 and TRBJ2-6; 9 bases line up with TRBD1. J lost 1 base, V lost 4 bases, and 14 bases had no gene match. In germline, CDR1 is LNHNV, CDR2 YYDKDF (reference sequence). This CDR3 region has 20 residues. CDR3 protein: CATSKSTAGTGISGANVLTF. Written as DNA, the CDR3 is TGTGCCACCAGCAAATCAACCGCCGGGACAGGGATATCTGGGGCCAACGTCCTGACTTTC.

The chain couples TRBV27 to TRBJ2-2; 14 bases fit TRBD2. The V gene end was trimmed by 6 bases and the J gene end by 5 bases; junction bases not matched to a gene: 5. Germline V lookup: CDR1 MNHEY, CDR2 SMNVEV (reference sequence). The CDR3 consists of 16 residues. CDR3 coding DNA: TGTGCCAGCAGCGGGACTAGCGGGAGTCGAACCGGGGAGCTGTTTTTT. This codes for CASSGTSGSRTGELFF.

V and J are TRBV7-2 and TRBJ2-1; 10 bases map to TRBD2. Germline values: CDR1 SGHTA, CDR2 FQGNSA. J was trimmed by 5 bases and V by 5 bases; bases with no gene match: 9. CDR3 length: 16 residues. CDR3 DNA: TGTGCCAGCAGCCCCCAGCGGGGGGGCTACAACAATGAGCAGTTCTTC. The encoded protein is CASSPQRGGYNNEQFF.

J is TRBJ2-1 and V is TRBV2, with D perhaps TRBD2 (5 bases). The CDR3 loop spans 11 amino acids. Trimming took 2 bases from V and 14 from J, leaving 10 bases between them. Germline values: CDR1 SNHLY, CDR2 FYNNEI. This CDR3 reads CASSEQTSKFF. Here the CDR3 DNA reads TGTGCCAGCAGTGAACAAACTAGTAAGTTCTTC.

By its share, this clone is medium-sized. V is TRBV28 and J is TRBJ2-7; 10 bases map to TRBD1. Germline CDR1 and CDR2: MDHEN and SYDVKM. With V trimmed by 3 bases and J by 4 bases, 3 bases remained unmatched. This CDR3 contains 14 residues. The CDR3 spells CASSLGTGVYEQYF. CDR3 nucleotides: TGTGCCAGCAGTTTGGGGACAGGGGTGTACGAGCAGTACTTC.

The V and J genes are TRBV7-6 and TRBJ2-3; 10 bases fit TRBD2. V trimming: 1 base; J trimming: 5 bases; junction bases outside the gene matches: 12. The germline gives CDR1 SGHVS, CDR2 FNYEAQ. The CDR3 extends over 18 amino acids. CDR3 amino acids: CASSLVGIGLAEEDTQYF. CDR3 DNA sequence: TGTGCCAGCAGCTTAGTAGGTATAGGACTAGCGGAGGAAGATACGCAGTATTTT.

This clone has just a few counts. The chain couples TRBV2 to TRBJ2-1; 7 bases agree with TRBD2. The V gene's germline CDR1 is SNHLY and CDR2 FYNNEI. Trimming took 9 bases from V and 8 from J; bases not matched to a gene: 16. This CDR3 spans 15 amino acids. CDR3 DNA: TGTGCCAGTGGGGGGGAGGGCACCCCTTCGGATGAGCAGTTCTTC. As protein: CASGGEGTPSDEQFF.

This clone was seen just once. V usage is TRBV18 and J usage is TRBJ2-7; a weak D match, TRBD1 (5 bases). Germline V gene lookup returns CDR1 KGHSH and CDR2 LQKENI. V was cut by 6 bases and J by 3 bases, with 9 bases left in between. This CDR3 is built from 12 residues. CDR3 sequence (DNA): TGTGCCAGCTCCCCCGACAGCTACGAGCAGTACTTC. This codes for CASSPDSYEQYF.

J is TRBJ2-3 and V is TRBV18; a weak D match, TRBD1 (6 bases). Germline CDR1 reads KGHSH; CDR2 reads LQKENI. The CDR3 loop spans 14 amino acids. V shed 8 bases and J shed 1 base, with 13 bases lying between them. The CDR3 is CASLTGAGTDTQYF. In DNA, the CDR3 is TGTGCCAGCCTGACAGGTGCCGGCACAGATACGCAGTATTTT.

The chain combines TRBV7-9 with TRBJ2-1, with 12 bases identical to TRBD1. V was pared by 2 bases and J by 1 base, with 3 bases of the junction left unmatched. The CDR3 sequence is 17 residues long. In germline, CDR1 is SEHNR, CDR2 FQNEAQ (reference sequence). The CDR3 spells CASSLPGQGASYNEQFF. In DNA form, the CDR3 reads TGTGCCAGCAGCTTACCGGGACAGGGGGCTTCCTACAATGAGCAGTTCTTC.